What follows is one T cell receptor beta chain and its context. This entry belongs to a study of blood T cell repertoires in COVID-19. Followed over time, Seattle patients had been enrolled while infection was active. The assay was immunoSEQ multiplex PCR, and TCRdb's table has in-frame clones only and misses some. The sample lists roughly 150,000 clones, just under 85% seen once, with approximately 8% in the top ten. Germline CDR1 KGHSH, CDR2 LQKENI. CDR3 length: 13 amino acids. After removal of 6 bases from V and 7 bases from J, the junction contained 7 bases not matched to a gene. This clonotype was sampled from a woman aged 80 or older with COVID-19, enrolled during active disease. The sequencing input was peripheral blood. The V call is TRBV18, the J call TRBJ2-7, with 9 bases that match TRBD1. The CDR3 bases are TGTGCCAGCTCGCCTCCGGGACAGGGAGAGCAGTACTTC. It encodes CASSPPGQGEQYF.